This T cell receptor beta chain came from a study of blood T cell repertoires in COVID-19. About the research overall: Samples of COVID-19 (acute and convalescent) were obtained from the United States, Italy and Spain.

Profiling relied on immunoSEQ multiplex PCR, and the TCRdb table lists in-frame clones only, not all of them. The table records a few hundred thousand clones, roughly 85% of them present only once. Germline CDR1 reads SGHTA; CDR2 reads FQGNSA. This CDR3 comprises 17 residues. With V trimmed by 5 bases and J by 4 bases, 7 bases remained unmatched. The sample was peripheral blood. The rearrangement links TRBV7-2 to TRBJ2-6, with 11 bases that match TRBD1. The sequence was obtained from a woman aged 70-85 years with COVID-19, enrolled during active disease. The DNA of the CDR3 is TGTGCCAGCAGCCGGACAGGGGGCGCTTCCGGGGCCAACGTCCTGACTTTC. Translation gives CASSRTGGASGANVLTF.